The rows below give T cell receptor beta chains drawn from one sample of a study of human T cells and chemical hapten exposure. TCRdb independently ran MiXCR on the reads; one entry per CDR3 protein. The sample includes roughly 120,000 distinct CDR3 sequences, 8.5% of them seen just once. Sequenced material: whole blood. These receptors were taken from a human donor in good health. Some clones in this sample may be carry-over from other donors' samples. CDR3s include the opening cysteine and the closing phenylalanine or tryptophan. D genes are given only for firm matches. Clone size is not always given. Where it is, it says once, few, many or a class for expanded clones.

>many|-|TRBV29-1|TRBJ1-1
TGCAGCGTTGAAGAATCCGGTGCTGAAGCTTTCTTT
CSVEESGAEAFF
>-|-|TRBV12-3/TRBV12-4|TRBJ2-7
TGTGCCAGCAGTGGAGACACCGCCTACGAGCAGTACTTC
CASSGDTAYEQYF
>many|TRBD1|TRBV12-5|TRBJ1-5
TGTGCTAGTGGTCTCGCGACAGGGGCGGCGAGCAATCAGCCCCAGCATTTT
CASGLATGAASNQPQHF
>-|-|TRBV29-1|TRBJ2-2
TGCAGCGTTGAGGGCGCCGGCGGGGAGCTGTTTTTT
CSVEGAGGELFF
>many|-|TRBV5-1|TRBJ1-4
TGCGCCAGCAGCTTGGAGGGCGGCTTAAATGAAAAACTGTTTTTT
CASSLEGGLNEKLFF
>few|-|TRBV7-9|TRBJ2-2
TGTGCCAGCAGCTTGTCAGAGTCGGGCACCGGGGAGCTGTTTTTT
CASSLSESGTGELFF
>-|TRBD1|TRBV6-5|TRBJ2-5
TGTGCCAGCAGTTTCTCCGGGACAGGAGGGGAGACCCAGTACTTC
CASSFSGTGGETQYF
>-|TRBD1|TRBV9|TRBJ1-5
TGTGCCAGCAGCGTAGGACAGGGCAGCAATCAGCCCCAGCATTTT
CASSVGQGSNQPQHF
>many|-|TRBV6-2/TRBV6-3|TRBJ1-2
TGTGCCAGCACCCAGACAGCCCTCTATGGCTACACCTTC
CASTQTALYGYTF
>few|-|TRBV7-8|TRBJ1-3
TGTGCCAGCAGCTCCGCCGGGACAACTGGAAACACCATATATTTT
CASSSAGTTGNTIYF
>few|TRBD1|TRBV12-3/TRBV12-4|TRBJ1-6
TGTGCCAGCAGTGCCTTGGACAGGGCGTATAATTCACCCCTCCACTTT
CASSALDRAYNSPLHF
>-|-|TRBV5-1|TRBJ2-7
TGCGCCAGCAGCAGGGACGGAGCCTACGAGCAGTACTTC
CASSRDGAYEQYF
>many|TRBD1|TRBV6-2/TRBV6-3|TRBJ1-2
TGTGCCAGCAGTTACGACGGCGAGACAGGGCCGTATGGCTACACCTTC
CASSYDGETGPYGYTF
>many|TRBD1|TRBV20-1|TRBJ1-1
TGCAGTGCTGGTAGGACAGGGGAGACTGAAGCTTTCTTT
CSAGRTGETEAFF
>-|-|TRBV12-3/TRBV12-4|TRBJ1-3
TGTGCCAGCAGTTTAGGGCACTCTGGAAACACCATATATTTT
CASSLGHSGNTIYF
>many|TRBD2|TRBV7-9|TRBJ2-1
TGTGCCAGCAGCCCAGTTAAAGCGGGAGGGCCCTACAATGAGCAGTTCTTC
CASSPVKAGGPYNEQFF
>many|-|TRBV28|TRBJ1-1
TGTGCCAGCAGCTTGCCTAGGGGGGGAGCTCTGAGGGCTTTCTTT
CASSLPRGGALRAFF
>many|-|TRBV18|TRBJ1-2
TGTGCCAGCTCACCACCGGAAACGATTCTAACTTATGGCTACACCTTC
CASSPPETILTYGYTF
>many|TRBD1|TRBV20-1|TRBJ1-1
TGCAGTGCCAACCGGGACAGGGGGCTCTGGGACACTGAAGCTTTCTTT
CSANRDRGLWDTEAFF
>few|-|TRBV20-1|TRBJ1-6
TGCAGTGCTAGAGGAATGAGGGGCCAGAATTCACCCCTCCACTTT
CSARGMRGQNSPLHF
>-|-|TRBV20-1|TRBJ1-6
TGCAGTGCTAGAGATGCTGAGGGCCAGCACCTCCACTTT
CSARDAEGQHLHF
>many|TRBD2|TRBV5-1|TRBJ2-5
TGCGCCAGCAGCTCGGGACTAGCGGGGGAGACCCAGTACTTC
CASSSGLAGETQYF